This is a list of T cell receptor beta chains from one sample in a study of blood T cell repertoires in COVID-19. Sequenced by immunoSEQ multiplex PCR; TCRdb stores in-frame clones only, minus some. Here the sample spans a few hundred thousand clones, nearly 90% being singletons. What was sequenced was PBMCs or T cells enriched from blood (not recorded which). The receptors come from a woman in her 30s who had recovered from COVID-19. Each CDR3 is given with its conserved first and last residue. The order of the fields is V gene, J gene, clone size, D gene, CDR3 DNA, CDR3 protein. The D gene is left open where the match is weak. Clone size is not always given. Where it is, it says once, few, many or a class for expanded clones.

V gene: TRBV5-8; J gene: TRBJ2-1; clone size: -; D gene: TRBD2; CDR3 DNA: TGTGCCAGCAGGCGACGACTAGCGAAGTACAATGAGCAGTTCTTC; CDR3 protein: CASRRRLAKYNEQFF
V gene: TRBV19; J gene: TRBJ2-1; clone size: -; D gene: -; CDR3 DNA: TGTGCCAGTCTGGACAGCTCCTACAATGAGCAGTTCTTC; CDR3 protein: CASLDSSYNEQFF
V gene: TRBV30; J gene: TRBJ1-2; clone size: -; D gene: -; CDR3 DNA: TGTGCCTGGAGTGTAATGAGAGGGGGTAACTATGGCTACACCTTC; CDR3 protein: CAWSVMRGGNYGYTF
V gene: TRBV18; J gene: TRBJ1-1; clone size: -; D gene: -; CDR3 DNA: TGTGCCAGCTCACCAGCGGGAGGAAACCTTGAAGCTTTCTTT; CDR3 protein: CASSPAGGNLEAFF
V gene: TRBV30; J gene: TRBJ1-2; clone size: -; D gene: TRBD1; CDR3 DNA: TGTGCCTGGAGAGGTGGAGACAGGGGACATTTGAACTATGGCTACACCTTC; CDR3 protein: CAWRGGDRGHLNYGYTF
V gene: TRBV5-6; J gene: TRBJ1-5; clone size: few; D gene: -; CDR3 DNA: TGTGCCAGCAGCTTGGCTGGGGAGGGGAAGCCCCAGCATTTT; CDR3 protein: CASSLAGEGKPQHF
V gene: TRBV13; J gene: TRBJ1-5; clone size: -; D gene: TRBD1; CDR3 DNA: TGTGCCAGCAGCTCGGACAGGAATCAGCCCCAGCATTTT; CDR3 protein: CASSSDRNQPQHF
V gene: TRBV3-1/TRBV3-2; J gene: TRBJ2-3; clone size: -; D gene: TRBD2; CDR3 DNA: TGTGCCAGCAGCGCCCAACTCGGGGCTAGCGGGGGGTTCACAGATACGCAGTATTTT; CDR3 protein: CASSAQLGASGGFTDTQYF
V gene: TRBV30; J gene: TRBJ1-2; clone size: -; D gene: -; CDR3 DNA: TGTGCCTGGAGTTTACCGGGGGTTAACTATGGCTACACCTTC; CDR3 protein: CAWSLPGVNYGYTF
V gene: TRBV15; J gene: TRBJ1-2; clone size: -; D gene: -; CDR3 DNA: TGTGCCACCAGCAGAGCTCCTTCGGGGGGGTACTATGGCTACACCTTC; CDR3 protein: CATSRAPSGGYYGYTF
V gene: TRBV30; J gene: TRBJ1-3; clone size: once; D gene: -; CDR3 DNA: TGTGCCTGGACCCCGGGGTCCGGGTGGAGAAACACCATATATTTT; CDR3 protein: CAWTPGSGWRNTIYF
V gene: TRBV5-1; J gene: TRBJ1-1; clone size: -; D gene: -; CDR3 DNA: TGCGCCAGCAGCCTCCGGAGCCAGACAGCCAGTAGCACTGAAGCTTTCTTT; CDR3 protein: CASSLRSQTASSTEAFF
V gene: TRBV7-9; J gene: TRBJ1-3; clone size: -; D gene: -; CDR3 DNA: TGTGCCAGCAGCACTAGGGCGCAGGGGTCTGGAAACACCATATATTTT; CDR3 protein: CASSTRAQGSGNTIYF
V gene: TRBV5-1; J gene: TRBJ1-3; clone size: -; D gene: -; CDR3 DNA: TGCGCCAGCAAGGGGGGGCGCGGGTCGGACACCATATATTTT; CDR3 protein: CASKGGRGSDTIYF
V gene: TRBV12-3/TRBV12-4; J gene: TRBJ1-3; clone size: -; D gene: -; CDR3 DNA: TGTGCCAGCAGTCCAGGAGGAAACACCATATATTTT; CDR3 protein: CASSPGGNTIYF
V gene: TRBV3-1/TRBV3-2; J gene: TRBJ1-2; clone size: -; D gene: -; CDR3 DNA: TGTGCCAGCAGCCAAGAGCGGGGGGGGCCCCGCTGGCTTATTTCCTATGGCTACACCTTC; CDR3 protein: CASSQERGGPRWLISYGYTF
V gene: TRBV29-1; J gene: TRBJ1-1; clone size: -; D gene: -; CDR3 DNA: TGCAGCGTTGCGTTTCTGGGCATGAACACTGAAGCTTTCTTT; CDR3 protein: CSVAFLGMNTEAFF
V gene: TRBV19; J gene: TRBJ1-1; clone size: once; D gene: TRBD1; CDR3 DNA: TGTGCCAGTAGTGCTTACAGGGGTTTAGGGATGGGGAACACTGAAGCTTTCTTT; CDR3 protein: CASSAYRGLGMGNTEAFF
V gene: TRBV25-1; J gene: TRBJ1-1; clone size: -; D gene: TRBD1; CDR3 DNA: TGTGCCAGCAGTGGGACAGGGGTAGGGACTGAAGCTTTCTTT; CDR3 protein: CASSGTGVGTEAFF
V gene: TRBV7-2; J gene: TRBJ1-5; clone size: -; D gene: -; CDR3 DNA: TGTGCCAGCAGCTTAGGGGCGGGTTATAGCAATCAGCCCCAGCATTTT; CDR3 protein: CASSLGAGYSNQPQHF
V gene: TRBV6-5; J gene: TRBJ2-7; clone size: -; D gene: -; CDR3 DNA: TGTGCCAGCAGCCGAACACAGGGCTACGAGCAGTACTTC; CDR3 protein: CASSRTQGYEQYF
V gene: TRBV6-5; J gene: TRBJ2-7; clone size: -; D gene: -; CDR3 DNA: TGTGCCAGCAGTACCGGGACAACGTTGGAGCAGTACTTC; CDR3 protein: CASSTGTTLEQYF
V gene: TRBV30; J gene: TRBJ1-1; clone size: -; D gene: -; CDR3 DNA: TGTGCCTGGAGTGTTCCGGGGTGGGGCACTGAAGCTTTCTTT; CDR3 protein: CAWSVPGWGTEAFF
V gene: TRBV9; J gene: TRBJ1-1; clone size: few; D gene: -; CDR3 DNA: TGTGCCAGCACCCCGAGCACTGGCACTGAAGCTTTCTTT; CDR3 protein: CASTPSTGTEAFF
V gene: TRBV3-1/TRBV3-2; J gene: TRBJ1-1; clone size: -; D gene: -; CDR3 DNA: TGTGCCAGCAGTCTAAACGGGAACACTGAAGCTTTCTTT; CDR3 protein: CASSLNGNTEAFF
V gene: TRBV27; J gene: TRBJ1-6; clone size: once; D gene: -; CDR3 DNA: TGTGCCAGCAGTATCAATGCCAGGGGTTCACCCCTCCACTTT; CDR3 protein: CASSINARGSPLHF
V gene: TRBV9; J gene: TRBJ1-5; clone size: -; D gene: -; CDR3 DNA: TGTGCCAGCAGCGTAGGAGGGGGATTTAATCAGCCCCAGCATTTT; CDR3 protein: CASSVGGGFNQPQHF
V gene: TRBV19; J gene: TRBJ1-2; clone size: -; D gene: TRBD1; CDR3 DNA: TGTGCCAGTAGTGGCGGACAGGGGGCTGAAGGCTACACCTTC; CDR3 protein: CASSGGQGAEGYTF
V gene: TRBV28; J gene: TRBJ1-1; clone size: -; D gene: -; CDR3 DNA: TGTGCCAGCAGTTTACCAGGGAACACTGAAGCTTTCTTT; CDR3 protein: CASSLPGNTEAFF
V gene: TRBV5-4; J gene: TRBJ1-6; clone size: -; D gene: TRBD1; CDR3 DNA: TGTGCCAGCACCAGGGACAGGGAAAATTCACCCCTCCACTTT; CDR3 protein: CASTRDRENSPLHF
V gene: TRBV4-2; J gene: TRBJ1-2; clone size: -; D gene: -; CDR3 DNA: TGTGCCAGCAGCCAAGATGGTTCGGGGATGGCCTATGGCTACACCTTC; CDR3 protein: CASSQDGSGMAYGYTF
V gene: TRBV18; J gene: TRBJ2-5; clone size: -; D gene: -; CDR3 DNA: TGTGCCAGCTCACCTCCAGGTGAAGAGACCCAGTACTTC; CDR3 protein: CASSPPGEETQYF
V gene: TRBV19; J gene: TRBJ2-3; clone size: -; D gene: TRBD1; CDR3 DNA: TGTGCCAGTAGTATTAGGGGACAGGACACAGATACGCAGTATTTT; CDR3 protein: CASSIRGQDTDTQYF
V gene: TRBV18; J gene: TRBJ2-5; clone size: -; D gene: TRBD1; CDR3 DNA: TGTGCCAGCTCACCCCGGGACAGGGGTGAGACCCAGTACTTC; CDR3 protein: CASSPRDRGETQYF
V gene: TRBV5-4; J gene: TRBJ2-5; clone size: -; D gene: -; CDR3 DNA: TGTGCCAGCAGCTTGGTAGGGGACCAAGAGACCCAGTACTTC; CDR3 protein: CASSLVGDQETQYF
V gene: TRBV6-5; J gene: TRBJ2-7; clone size: -; D gene: TRBD1; CDR3 DNA: TGTGCCAGCAGTATGACAGGGGGCTACGAGCAGTACTTC; CDR3 protein: CASSMTGGYEQYF
V gene: TRBV16; J gene: TRBJ2-5; clone size: -; D gene: TRBD1; CDR3 DNA: TGTGCCAGCAGCCACGGGGACAGGGCCATCCAAGAGACCCAGTACTTC; CDR3 protein: CASSHGDRAIQETQYF
V gene: TRBV10-2; J gene: TRBJ2-2; clone size: -; D gene: TRBD2; CDR3 DNA: TGCGCCAGCAGATCAGGCGGGGGGGTGAACACCGGGGAGCTGTTTTTT; CDR3 protein: CASRSGGGVNTGELFF
V gene: TRBV5-6; J gene: TRBJ2-7; clone size: -; D gene: -; CDR3 DNA: TGTGCCAGCAGCCTTGAACAGGGATTCCCATACGAGCAGTACTTC; CDR3 protein: CASSLEQGFPYEQYF
V gene: TRBV11-2; J gene: TRBJ2-2; clone size: -; D gene: -; CDR3 DNA: TGTGCCAGCAGCTCCCCGGGAAGCACCGGGGAGCTGTTTTTT; CDR3 protein: CASSSPGSTGELFF
V gene: TRBV2; J gene: TRBJ1-3; clone size: -; D gene: -; CDR3 DNA: TGTGCCAGCTCGGACAGTACTGGAAACACCATATATTTT; CDR3 protein: CASSDSTGNTIYF
V gene: TRBV19; J gene: TRBJ1-2; clone size: -; D gene: -; CDR3 DNA: TGTGCCAGTAGTCCGACAGGCTCTAACTATGGCTACACCTTC; CDR3 protein: CASSPTGSNYGYTF
V gene: TRBV5-1; J gene: TRBJ1-5; clone size: -; D gene: -; CDR3 DNA: TGCGCCAGCAGCTTGGGGGAGGGATCGAATCAGCCCCAGCATTTT; CDR3 protein: CASSLGEGSNQPQHF
V gene: TRBV7-8; J gene: TRBJ2-3; clone size: -; D gene: TRBD2; CDR3 DNA: TGTGCCAGCAGCCTTACTAGCGGGGGGGGAAAAAGCACAGATACGCAGTATTTT; CDR3 protein: CASSLTSGGGKSTDTQYF
V gene: TRBV19; J gene: TRBJ1-1; clone size: -; D gene: -; CDR3 DNA: TGTGCCAGTAGTACGAAAGGGGGGAACACTGAAGCTTTCTTT; CDR3 protein: CASSTKGGNTEAFF
V gene: TRBV19; J gene: TRBJ1-2; clone size: -; D gene: TRBD1; CDR3 DNA: TGTGCCAGTAGTGCGCGGGACAGCTATGGCTACACCTTC; CDR3 protein: CASSARDSYGYTF
V gene: TRBV19; J gene: TRBJ1-4; clone size: once; D gene: -; CDR3 DNA: TGTGCCAGTACTCACCTTGGGGACACCCAGGGTGAAAAACTGTTTTTT; CDR3 protein: CASTHLGDTQGEKLFF
V gene: TRBV5-1; J gene: TRBJ1-6; clone size: few; D gene: -; CDR3 DNA: TGCGCCAGCAGCTTGGTTGACAGCACAAATTCACCCCTCCACTTT; CDR3 protein: CASSLVDSTNSPLHF
V gene: TRBV29-1; J gene: TRBJ1-4; clone size: -; D gene: TRBD1; CDR3 DNA: TGCAGCGCAGCCGGGACAGGGTTTTCGACTAATGAAAAACTGTTTTTT; CDR3 protein: CSAAGTGFSTNEKLFF
V gene: TRBV10-3; J gene: TRBJ1-1; clone size: -; D gene: -; CDR3 DNA: TGTGCCATCACCATCAAAGGGAGTACGACTGAAGCTTTCTTT; CDR3 protein: CAITIKGSTTEAFF
V gene: TRBV11-2; J gene: TRBJ2-5; clone size: -; D gene: TRBD2; CDR3 DNA: TGTGCCAGCAGCTCCAGACTAGCGGGGCGAGAGACCCAGTACTTC; CDR3 protein: CASSSRLAGRETQYF
V gene: TRBV19; J gene: TRBJ2-6; clone size: -; D gene: TRBD1; CDR3 DNA: TGTGCCAGTAGCAAAACACCCGGGACAGGGTCTGGGGCCAACGTCCTGACTTTC; CDR3 protein: CASSKTPGTGSGANVLTF